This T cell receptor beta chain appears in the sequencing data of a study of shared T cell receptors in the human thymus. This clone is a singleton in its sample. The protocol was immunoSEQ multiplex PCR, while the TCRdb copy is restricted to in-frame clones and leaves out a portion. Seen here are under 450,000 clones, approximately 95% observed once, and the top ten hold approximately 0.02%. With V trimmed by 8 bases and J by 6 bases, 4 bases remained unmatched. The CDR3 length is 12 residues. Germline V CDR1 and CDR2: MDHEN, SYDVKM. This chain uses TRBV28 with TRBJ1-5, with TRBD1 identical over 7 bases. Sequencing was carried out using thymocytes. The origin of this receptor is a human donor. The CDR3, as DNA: TGTGCCAGCTCGGGACAGTTTCAGCCCCAGCATTTT. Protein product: CASSGQFQPQHF.